These T cell receptor beta chains were read from a single sample in a study of T cell responses to AZD1222 COVID-19 vaccine. Assay used: immunoSEQ multiplex PCR; TCRdb lists only in-frame clones, some missing. The repertoire holds 140,000 or so clones, with about 90% as singletons. The specimen comprised peripheral blood, sampled on day 0 of AZD1222 vaccination. All receptors derive from an adult in good health. CDR3s include the opening cysteine and the closing phenylalanine or tryptophan. D genes are given only for firm matches. Part of the rows lack a size; the others show once, few, many or a class for expanded clones.

V: TRBV10-3; D: -; size: -; J: TRBJ1-5; CDR3: CAISESLVQPQHF; DNA: TGTGCCATCAGTGAGTCGTTGGTACAGCCCCAGCATTTT
V: TRBV4-1; D: TRBD1; size: -; J: TRBJ1-5; CDR3: CASSQDRQGSPNQPQHF; DNA: TGCGCCAGCAGCCAAGATCGACAGGGTTCTCCCAATCAGCCCCAGCATTTT
V: TRBV15; D: -; size: -; J: TRBJ2-7; CDR3: CATSRVGYEQYF; DNA: TGTGCCACCAGCAGAGTCGGGTACGAGCAGTACTTC
V: TRBV30; D: -; size: -; J: TRBJ2-1; CDR3: CAWFPSGGKQFF; DNA: TGTGCCTGGTTCCCTTCGGGGGGCAAGCAGTTCTTC
V: TRBV7-6; D: TRBD2; size: -; J: TRBJ2-2; CDR3: CASSLGLAGGAGELFF; DNA: TGTGCCAGCAGCTTAGGACTAGCGGGGGGTGCCGGGGAGCTGTTTTTT
V: TRBV11-1; D: -; size: -; J: TRBJ1-2; CDR3: CASAPDGYGYTF; DNA: TGTGCCAGCGCCCCGGACGGATATGGCTACACCTTC
V: TRBV24-1; D: TRBD2; size: -; J: TRBJ2-1; CDR3: CATLGTSGGQINEQFF; DNA: TGTGCCACCCTCGGGACTAGCGGGGGACAAATTAATGAGCAGTTCTTC
V: TRBV4-2; D: -; size: -; J: TRBJ1-4; CDR3: CASSQHPLKEKLFF; DNA: TGTGCCAGCAGCCAACACCCACTGAAAGAAAAACTGTTTTTT
V: TRBV11-2; D: -; size: -; J: TRBJ1-1; CDR3: CASSAQGGPEAFF; DNA: TGTGCCAGCAGCGCACAGGGAGGGCCTGAAGCTTTCTTT
V: TRBV5-1; D: TRBD1; size: -; J: TRBJ1-6; CDR3: CASSLVGTGVSPLHF; DNA: TGCGCCAGCAGCTTGGTGGGGACAGGGGTTTCACCCCTCCACTTT
V: TRBV29-1; D: TRBD1; size: -; J: TRBJ1-1; CDR3: CSVQGTNTEAFF; DNA: TGCAGCGTACAGGGGACGAACACTGAAGCTTTCTTT
V: TRBV9; D: -; size: few; J: TRBJ2-3; CDR3: CASSVGGSTDTQYF; DNA: TGTGCCAGCAGCGTAGGGGGTAGCACAGATACGCAGTATTTT
V: TRBV3-1/TRBV3-2; D: TRBD1; size: -; J: TRBJ1-6; CDR3: CASSHRDRVSSPLHF; DNA: TGTGCCAGCAGCCACCGGGACAGGGTTAGTTCACCCCTCCACTTT
V: TRBV7-8; D: -; size: few; J: TRBJ1-2; CDR3: CASSSLTRTYGYTF; DNA: TGTGCCAGCAGCTCTCTAACCCGGACTTATGGCTACACCTTC
V: TRBV6-2/TRBV6-3; D: TRBD2; size: -; J: TRBJ2-1; CDR3: CASSRTSGGSYNEQFF; DNA: TGTGCCAGCAGCAGGACTAGCGGGGGGTCCTACAATGAGCAGTTCTTC
V: TRBV3-1/TRBV3-2; D: TRBD1; size: once; J: TRBJ2-2; CDR3: CASSLRGTGELFF; DNA: TGTGCCAGCAGCCTCAGGGGGACCGGGGAGCTGTTTTTT
V: TRBV7-9; D: -; size: -; J: TRBJ1-2; CDR3: CASSSATGFRGYTF; DNA: TGTGCCAGCAGCTCCGCTACAGGGTTCCGGGGCTACACCTTC
V: TRBV2; D: TRBD1; size: -; J: TRBJ2-7; CDR3: CASTGTAKIYEQYF; DNA: TGTGCCAGCACCGGGACAGCTAAAATCTACGAGCAGTACTTC
V: TRBV7-9; D: TRBD1; size: -; J: TRBJ1-6; CDR3: CASGRGLLGQGQSYNSPLHF; DNA: TGTGCCAGCGGAAGGGGGTTATTGGGACAGGGACAATCCTATAATTCACCCCTCCACTTT
V: TRBV10-3; D: -; size: few; J: TRBJ2-2; CDR3: CAISVTGTNTGELFF; DNA: TGTGCCATCAGTGTTACGGGGACGAACACCGGGGAGCTGTTTTTT
V: TRBV9; D: -; size: -; J: TRBJ2-2; CDR3: CASSVGRGSTNTGELFF; DNA: TGTGCCAGCAGCGTAGGTAGGGGGTCCACGAACACCGGGGAGCTGTTTTTT
V: TRBV27; D: TRBD2; size: -; J: TRBJ2-7; CDR3: CASSLGGGAYEQYF; DNA: TGTGCCAGCAGTTTGGGCGGGGGGGCGTACGAGCAGTACTTC
V: TRBV12-3/TRBV12-4; D: -; size: once; J: TRBJ1-2; CDR3: CASSYSTDYTF; DNA: TGTGCCAGCAGCTATTCGACCGACTACACCTTC
V: TRBV4-1; D: -; size: -; J: TRBJ1-2; CDR3: CASSQEQSFNYGYTF; DNA: TGCGCCAGCAGCCAAGAGCAGAGTTTTAACTATGGCTACACCTTC
V: TRBV7-9; D: TRBD1; size: once; J: TRBJ2-7; CDR3: CASTRDRGNEQYF; DNA: TGTGCCAGCACCCGGGACAGGGGGAACGAGCAGTACTTC
V: TRBV5-6; D: -; size: -; J: TRBJ2-7; CDR3: CASSRTGTSYYEQYF; DNA: TGTGCCAGCAGCCGGACCGGGACATCCTATTACGAGCAGTACTTC
V: TRBV5-8; D: -; size: -; J: TRBJ2-3; CDR3: CASSLGLGGEDTQYF; DNA: TGTGCCAGCAGCTTGGGGCTAGGGGGGGAAGATACGCAGTATTTT
V: TRBV5-1; D: TRBD1; size: -; J: TRBJ2-1; CDR3: CASSQGQGAYNEQFF; DNA: TGCGCCAGCAGCCAGGGACAGGGGGCCTACAATGAGCAGTTCTTC
V: TRBV7-2; D: TRBD2; size: -; J: TRBJ2-3; CDR3: CASSLAGTSSRDTQYF; DNA: TGTGCCAGCAGCCTCGCCGGGACTAGCTCCAGAGATACGCAGTATTTT
V: TRBV19; D: -; size: -; J: TRBJ1-5; CDR3: CASSMGAERNQPQHF; DNA: TGTGCCAGTAGTATGGGGGCAGAGAGAAATCAGCCCCAGCATTTT
V: TRBV6-5; D: -; size: -; J: TRBJ2-1; CDR3: CASSYGLAPPYNEQFF; DNA: TGTGCCAGCAGTTATGGTCTAGCCCCACCTTACAATGAGCAGTTCTTC
V: TRBV24-1; D: -; size: -; J: TRBJ1-1; CDR3: CATSSGATNTEAFF; DNA: TGTGCCACCAGTTCAGGGGCTACGAACACTGAAGCTTTCTTT
V: TRBV10-3; D: -; size: -; J: TRBJ2-3; CDR3: CAISELRDTQYF; DNA: TGTGCCATCAGTGAGTTGCGGGATACGCAGTATTTT
V: TRBV19; D: TRBD1; size: -; J: TRBJ1-4; CDR3: CASRNTGGDNEKLFF; DNA: TGTGCCAGTAGAAACACAGGGGGCGATAATGAAAAACTGTTTTTT
V: TRBV2; D: -; size: -; J: TRBJ2-5; CDR3: CASTDSQETQYF; DNA: TGTGCCAGCACAGACAGCCAAGAGACCCAGTACTTC
V: TRBV18; D: -; size: -; J: TRBJ1-2; CDR3: CASSPGGYGYTF; DNA: TGTGCCAGCTCACCCGGGGGGTATGGCTACACCTTC
V: TRBV15; D: -; size: -; J: TRBJ1-1; CDR3: CATSQGLRGTEAFF; DNA: TGTGCCACCAGCCAAGGCCTCAGAGGCACTGAAGCTTTCTTT
V: TRBV9; D: TRBD2; size: -; J: TRBJ2-7; CDR3: CASSPGLAGGGDEQYF; DNA: TGTGCCAGCAGCCCTGGACTAGCGGGGGGCGGCGACGAGCAGTACTTC
V: TRBV28; D: TRBD2; size: -; J: TRBJ2-2; CDR3: CASSSGLASTGELFF; DNA: TGTGCCAGCAGTTCGGGACTAGCTAGCACCGGGGAGCTGTTTTTT
V: TRBV4-2; D: TRBD1; size: -; J: TRBJ2-5; CDR3: CASSQGDRDQETQYF; DNA: TGTGCCAGCAGCCAGGGAGACAGGGACCAAGAGACCCAGTACTTC
V: TRBV5-5; D: -; size: -; J: TRBJ1-1; CDR3: CASSLRPRDDTEAFF; DNA: TGTGCCAGCAGCTTGAGGCCTCGGGACGACACTGAAGCTTTCTTT
V: TRBV7-2; D: TRBD2; size: -; J: TRBJ2-1; CDR3: CASSFGSGGANEQFF; DNA: TGTGCCAGCAGCTTTGGTAGCGGGGGGGCCAATGAGCAGTTCTTC
V: TRBV19; D: -; size: -; J: TRBJ1-3; CDR3: CASSMGPPGGSGNTIYF; DNA: TGTGCCAGTAGTATGGGACCCCCCGGGGGTAGCGGAAACACCATATATTTT
V: TRBV18; D: TRBD1; size: -; J: TRBJ1-4; CDR3: CASSPDRVNEKLFF; DNA: TGTGCCAGCTCGCCAGACAGGGTTAATGAAAAACTGTTTTTT
V: TRBV11-2; D: -; size: -; J: TRBJ2-7; CDR3: CASSLGFRGYEQYF; DNA: TGTGCCAGCAGCTTAGGCTTCAGGGGCTACGAGCAGTACTTC
V: TRBV3-1/TRBV3-2; D: -; size: -; J: TRBJ1-2; CDR3: CASRGGAGYTF; DNA: TGTGCCAGCAGAGGGGGGGCCGGCTACACCTTC
V: TRBV6-2/TRBV6-3; D: -; size: -; J: TRBJ1-6; CDR3: CASSYEGLRSLHF; DNA: TGTGCCAGCAGTTACGAGGGACTCCGATCCCTCCACTTT
V: TRBV18; D: -; size: once; J: TRBJ1-4; CDR3: CASSPRAGRTEKLFF; DNA: TGTGCCAGCTCACCACGAGCAGGGAGAACTGAAAAACTGTTTTTT
V: TRBV27; D: TRBD2; size: once; J: TRBJ2-3; CDR3: CASRRSGGLADTQYF; DNA: TGTGCCAGCAGGCGCAGCGGGGGTTTGGCAGATACGCAGTATTTT
V: TRBV5-6; D: -; size: -; J: TRBJ1-4; CDR3: CASSLLPSTNEKLFF; DNA: TGTGCCAGCAGCTTGCTCCCCTCAACTAATGAAAAACTGTTTTTT
V: TRBV7-8; D: -; size: -; J: TRBJ2-3; CDR3: CASSQGTDTQYF; DNA: TGTGCCAGCAGCCAGGGGACAGATACGCAGTATTTT
V: TRBV5-1; D: TRBD1; size: -; J: TRBJ2-1; CDR3: CASSSEGTGNEQFF; DNA: TGCGCCAGCAGCTCAGAGGGGACAGGCAATGAGCAGTTCTTC
V: TRBV5-1; D: TRBD1; size: -; J: TRBJ2-7; CDR3: CASSLRTGFYEQYF; DNA: TGCGCCAGCAGCTTACGGACAGGCTTCTACGAGCAGTACTTC
V: TRBV5-1; D: -; size: -; J: TRBJ1-4; CDR3: CASSLAAATEKLFF; DNA: TGCGCCAGCAGCTTGGCGGCAGCAACCGAAAAACTGTTTTTT
V: TRBV9; D: -; size: -; J: TRBJ2-7; CDR3: CASSVGDGSSEQYF; DNA: TGTGCCAGCAGCGTGGGGGATGGCAGTAGCGAGCAGTACTTC
V: TRBV3-1/TRBV3-2; D: -; size: -; J: TRBJ1-2; CDR3: CASSQVGRGLFYGYTF; DNA: TGTGCCAGCAGCCAAGTGGGCAGGGGTTTATTCTATGGCTACACCTTC
V: TRBV19; D: TRBD2; size: -; J: TRBJ2-5; CDR3: CASSRPSGEETQYF; DNA: TGTGCCAGTAGTCGGCCTAGCGGAGAAGAGACCCAGTACTTC
V: TRBV5-4; D: -; size: once; J: TRBJ1-5; CDR3: CASSPDTNQPQHF; DNA: TGTGCCAGCAGCCCCGACACAAATCAGCCCCAGCATTTT
V: TRBV6-6; D: -; size: -; J: TRBJ2-7; CDR3: CASSTQLGAYEQYF; DNA: TGTGCCAGCAGTACCCAATTGGGAGCCTACGAGCAGTACTTC